Listed below are T cell receptor beta chains from one sample, sequenced in a study of blood T cell repertoires in COVID-19. The table came from immunoSEQ multiplex PCR; TCRdb's copy has only in-frame clones and leaves some out. The sample carries a few hundred thousand clones, about 85% recorded once. Sequenced: peripheral blood. The receptors were gathered from a woman aged 45-65 years with COVID-19, enrolled during active disease. Each CDR3 is given with its conserved first and last residue. Each record gives: V gene, clone size, J gene, D gene, CDR3 DNA, CDR3 protein. The D gene is left open where the match is weak. Clone sizes are given selectively: once, few, many, or a class where the clone is expanded.

v_gene: TRBV28
abundance: NA
j_gene: TRBJ2-3
d_gene: NA
CDR3nt: TGTGCCAGCAGTTTAACGGGTTCAGCTAGCACAGATACGCAGTATTTT
CDR3aa: CASSLTGSASTDTQYF

v_gene: TRBV30
abundance: NA
j_gene: TRBJ1-1
d_gene: NA
CDR3nt: TGTGCCTGGAGTGGTGGGGGAGGGGTGGACACTGAAGCTTTCTTT
CDR3aa: CAWSGGGGVDTEAFF

v_gene: TRBV6-4
abundance: few
j_gene: TRBJ1-1
d_gene: NA
CDR3nt: TGTGCCAGCAGTGACTCGGCCAGGGGCACTGAAGCTTTCTTT
CDR3aa: CASSDSARGTEAFF

v_gene: TRBV30
abundance: once
j_gene: TRBJ1-5
d_gene: NA
CDR3nt: TGTGCCTGGAGTGACGGTTCCAGGGGTAATCAGCCCCAGCATTTT
CDR3aa: CAWSDGSRGNQPQHF

v_gene: TRBV11-2
abundance: NA
j_gene: TRBJ1-2
d_gene: TRBD1
CDR3nt: TGTGCCAGCAGCTTAGATAATCACAGGGGGGTTCGTGGCTACACCTTC
CDR3aa: CASSLDNHRGVRGYTF

v_gene: TRBV12-3/TRBV12-4
abundance: NA
j_gene: TRBJ2-2
d_gene: NA
CDR3nt: TGTGCCAGCACAAAAGAAATGAACTGGGAGCTGTTTTTT
CDR3aa: CASTKEMNWELFF

v_gene: TRBV2
abundance: NA
j_gene: TRBJ1-5
d_gene: TRBD1
CDR3nt: TGTGCCAGCAGTGAAGGGGGACAGGTCAATCAGCCCCAGCATTTT
CDR3aa: CASSEGGQVNQPQHF

v_gene: TRBV9
abundance: few
j_gene: TRBJ2-3
d_gene: NA
CDR3nt: TGTGCCAGCAGCGCCGTAAGAGCGGGTTTTATCGATACGCAGTATTTT
CDR3aa: CASSAVRAGFIDTQYF

v_gene: TRBV19
abundance: NA
j_gene: TRBJ1-5
d_gene: NA
CDR3nt: TGTGCCAGTAGTATAGATCAAGGGGCTCGTAATCAGCCCCAGCATTTT
CDR3aa: CASSIDQGARNQPQHF

v_gene: TRBV5-4
abundance: NA
j_gene: TRBJ2-1
d_gene: TRBD1
CDR3nt: TGTGCCAGCAGCCCGGGACAGGACTACAATGAGCAGTTCTTC
CDR3aa: CASSPGQDYNEQFF

v_gene: TRBV28
abundance: NA
j_gene: TRBJ1-2
d_gene: TRBD1
CDR3nt: TGTGCCACGACCAGGGGGCGACGAGCTAACTATGGCTACACCTTC
CDR3aa: CATTRGRRANYGYTF

v_gene: TRBV5-1
abundance: NA
j_gene: TRBJ2-7
d_gene: NA
CDR3nt: TGCGCCAGCAGCTTGGGGCGGGCGCCCACCTACGAGCAGTACTTC
CDR3aa: CASSLGRAPTYEQYF

v_gene: TRBV7-8
abundance: NA
j_gene: TRBJ1-1
d_gene: NA
CDR3nt: TGTGCCAGCAGCTTAATCCGTCGGACATCGAGGTCTGAAGCTTTCTTT
CDR3aa: CASSLIRRTSRSEAFF

v_gene: TRBV19
abundance: NA
j_gene: TRBJ1-1
d_gene: NA
CDR3nt: TGTGCCAGTAGTATAGTGGGGCTTAATACTGAAGCTTTCTTT
CDR3aa: CASSIVGLNTEAFF

v_gene: TRBV19
abundance: NA
j_gene: TRBJ1-6
d_gene: NA
CDR3nt: TGTGCCAGTAGTTCCAGGTGGGCACCCCTCCACTTT
CDR3aa: CASSSRWAPLHF

v_gene: TRBV19
abundance: NA
j_gene: TRBJ1-1
d_gene: NA
CDR3nt: TGTGCCAGTACTATGACGACGGGTAACACTGAAGCTTTCTTT
CDR3aa: CASTMTTGNTEAFF

v_gene: TRBV2
abundance: once
j_gene: TRBJ1-5
d_gene: NA
CDR3nt: TGTGCCAGCAGTGAACAGGGGTTCAATCAGCCCCAGCATTTT
CDR3aa: CASSEQGFNQPQHF

v_gene: TRBV7-2
abundance: NA
j_gene: TRBJ1-2
d_gene: TRBD1
CDR3nt: TGTGCCAGCAGCTTAGTAATTCCGGGAGGGGGCTTGTACGGCTATGGCTACACCTTC
CDR3aa: CASSLVIPGGGLYGYGYTF

v_gene: TRBV19
abundance: NA
j_gene: TRBJ2-1
d_gene: TRBD2
CDR3nt: TGTGCCAGCGGGCCTGGGGGGGGGATCAAGAATGAGCAGTTCTTC
CDR3aa: CASGPGGGIKNEQFF

v_gene: TRBV5-1
abundance: NA
j_gene: TRBJ2-7
d_gene: NA
CDR3nt: TGCGCCAGCACCCCGACTTCCGGGAGCCAAGGGCGAGAGCAGTACTTC
CDR3aa: CASTPTSGSQGREQYF

v_gene: TRBV24-1
abundance: NA
j_gene: TRBJ1-5
d_gene: TRBD1
CDR3nt: TGTGCCACCAGTGGCCCGGGACAGGGGTCCAATCAGCCCCAGCATTTT
CDR3aa: CATSGPGQGSNQPQHF

v_gene: TRBV6-5
abundance: NA
j_gene: TRBJ1-6
d_gene: NA
CDR3nt: TGTGCCAGCAGCCGGACATTTGGCGATTCACCCCTCCACTTT
CDR3aa: CASSRTFGDSPLHF

v_gene: TRBV18
abundance: once
j_gene: TRBJ2-2
d_gene: TRBD1
CDR3nt: TGTGCCAGCTCACCTTCCCTGGACAGGGCCGGCGGGGAGCTGTTTTTT
CDR3aa: CASSPSLDRAGGELFF

v_gene: TRBV10-1
abundance: NA
j_gene: TRBJ2-3
d_gene: NA
CDR3nt: TGCGCCAGCAGTGAGTGGGAGAGCACAGATACGCAGTATTTT
CDR3aa: CASSEWESTDTQYF

v_gene: TRBV30
abundance: NA
j_gene: TRBJ2-3
d_gene: TRBD2
CDR3nt: TGTGCCTGGAGTCCTGGGGGACTACAGACAGATACGCAGTATTTT
CDR3aa: CAWSPGGLQTDTQYF

v_gene: TRBV5-1
abundance: NA
j_gene: TRBJ1-2
d_gene: NA
CDR3nt: TGCGCCAGCAGCCTGGGTCGCCCGGACAGCCCCTATGGCTACACCTTC
CDR3aa: CASSLGRPDSPYGYTF

v_gene: TRBV25-1
abundance: NA
j_gene: TRBJ1-2
d_gene: TRBD1
CDR3nt: TGTGCCAGCAGTGAAGGCCCCCCGGGGACAGCTTTCTATGGCTACACCTTC
CDR3aa: CASSEGPPGTAFYGYTF

v_gene: TRBV3-1/TRBV3-2
abundance: NA
j_gene: TRBJ1-6
d_gene: NA
CDR3nt: TGTGCCAGCAGCCAACGGGTAGATAATTCACCCCTCCACTTT
CDR3aa: CASSQRVDNSPLHF

v_gene: TRBV7-6
abundance: NA
j_gene: TRBJ2-5
d_gene: TRBD2
CDR3nt: TGTGCCAGCAGCTTAAGGGAGGGGCAGACCCAGTACTTC
CDR3aa: CASSLREGQTQYF

v_gene: TRBV6-5
abundance: NA
j_gene: TRBJ2-2
d_gene: NA
CDR3nt: TGTGCCAGCAGGGCACAGGCCGGGGAGCTGTTTTTT
CDR3aa: CASRAQAGELFF

v_gene: TRBV7-8
abundance: NA
j_gene: TRBJ1-5
d_gene: NA
CDR3nt: TGTGCCAGCAGCTTCGAGCATAGGCGGCGTAGCAATCAGCCCCAGCATTTT
CDR3aa: CASSFEHRRRSNQPQHF

v_gene: TRBV11-3
abundance: NA
j_gene: TRBJ2-7
d_gene: NA
CDR3nt: TGTGCCAGCAGCGGGGGACACTCGACCTACGAGCAGTACTTC
CDR3aa: CASSGGHSTYEQYF

v_gene: TRBV30
abundance: NA
j_gene: TRBJ1-2
d_gene: TRBD1
CDR3nt: TGTGCCTGGAGTGTAATTAGGGGACAGTATGGCTACACCTTC
CDR3aa: CAWSVIRGQYGYTF

v_gene: TRBV2
abundance: NA
j_gene: TRBJ2-1
d_gene: NA
CDR3nt: TGTGCCAGCGGGAGGTATAGCTCCTACAATGAGCAGTTCTTC
CDR3aa: CASGRYSSYNEQFF

v_gene: TRBV9
abundance: once
j_gene: TRBJ1-1
d_gene: NA
CDR3nt: TGTGCCAGCCAGCGCATACCCGAGGTTTCTGAAGCTTTCTTT
CDR3aa: CASQRIPEVSEAFF

v_gene: TRBV18
abundance: NA
j_gene: TRBJ2-3
d_gene: TRBD2
CDR3nt: TGTGCCAGCTCACCCCCCTTTGCGGGGGGCCACGATACGCAGTATTTT
CDR3aa: CASSPPFAGGHDTQYF

v_gene: TRBV6-6
abundance: NA
j_gene: TRBJ1-2
d_gene: TRBD1
CDR3nt: TGTGCCAGCAGCCACCTCGGACAGGGAACGATCGGCTACACCTTC
CDR3aa: CASSHLGQGTIGYTF

v_gene: TRBV28
abundance: NA
j_gene: TRBJ1-1
d_gene: NA
CDR3nt: TGTGCCAGCAGCTGGACTGCTCAAAGGAGCACTGAAGCTTTCTTT
CDR3aa: CASSWTAQRSTEAFF

v_gene: TRBV9
abundance: NA
j_gene: TRBJ1-2
d_gene: NA
CDR3nt: TGTGCCAGCAGCGTAGGGAACAGGAACTATGGCTACACCTTC
CDR3aa: CASSVGNRNYGYTF

v_gene: TRBV29-1
abundance: NA
j_gene: TRBJ1-2
d_gene: TRBD1
CDR3nt: TGCATCGCCCATCAGGGGGGCTATTCTAACTATGGCTACACCTTC
CDR3aa: CIAHQGGYSNYGYTF

v_gene: TRBV10-3
abundance: NA
j_gene: TRBJ1-2
d_gene: NA
CDR3nt: TGTGCCATCAGTGAGCCCTTAAGGGGACTCTATGGCTACACCTTC
CDR3aa: CAISEPLRGLYGYTF

v_gene: TRBV9
abundance: NA
j_gene: TRBJ2-3
d_gene: TRBD1
CDR3nt: TGTGCCAGCAGCACCTCTACGGGACAGGCTCTCACAGATACGCAGTATTTT
CDR3aa: CASSTSTGQALTDTQYF

v_gene: TRBV7-2
abundance: NA
j_gene: TRBJ1-5
d_gene: NA
CDR3nt: TGTGCCAGCAGCCCCCAGGCAGGGTCTCATCAGCCCCAGCATTTT
CDR3aa: CASSPQAGSHQPQHF

v_gene: TRBV2
abundance: NA
j_gene: TRBJ2-1
d_gene: NA
CDR3nt: TGTGCCGCCCGGGAGACGCGGGCTGACAATGAGCAGTTCTTC
CDR3aa: CAARETRADNEQFF

v_gene: TRBV10-3
abundance: NA
j_gene: TRBJ2-3
d_gene: TRBD2
CDR3nt: TGTGCCATCAGTGAAGGTAGCGGGGTCAGCACAGATACGCAGTATTTT
CDR3aa: CAISEGSGVSTDTQYF

v_gene: TRBV4-3
abundance: NA
j_gene: TRBJ1-5
d_gene: TRBD1
CDR3nt: TGCGCCAGCAGCCAAGAAACTGGACAGGGAGGGTATCAGCCCCAGCATTTT
CDR3aa: CASSQETGQGGYQPQHF

v_gene: TRBV10-1
abundance: NA
j_gene: TRBJ1-1
d_gene: NA
CDR3nt: TGCGCCAGCAGTGCCGGCAGGTCCTTCAACACTGAAGCTTTCTTT
CDR3aa: CASSAGRSFNTEAFF

v_gene: TRBV3-1/TRBV3-2
abundance: NA
j_gene: TRBJ2-2
d_gene: TRBD2
CDR3nt: TGTGCCAGCAGCCCACCGGGGGGGTCGAACACCGGGGAGCTGTTTTTT
CDR3aa: CASSPPGGSNTGELFF

v_gene: TRBV5-1
abundance: NA
j_gene: TRBJ2-3
d_gene: TRBD1
CDR3nt: TGCGCCAGCAGCTTGGGGCAGGGGGCAGATACGCAGTATTTT
CDR3aa: CASSLGQGADTQYF

v_gene: TRBV11-3
abundance: NA
j_gene: TRBJ1-5
d_gene: NA
CDR3nt: TGTGCCAGCAGCAGAAGGGGAGGAGGGCCCCAGCATTTT
CDR3aa: CASSRRGGGPQHF

v_gene: TRBV7-9
abundance: NA
j_gene: TRBJ2-3
d_gene: NA
CDR3nt: TGTGCCAGCACCCTGGTCGGGGGCACAGATACGCAGTATTTT
CDR3aa: CASTLVGGTDTQYF

v_gene: TRBV7-9
abundance: few
j_gene: TRBJ2-1
d_gene: TRBD2
CDR3nt: TGTGCCAGCAGTCCTACTAGCGGGAGCTCCTACAATGAGCAGTTCTTC
CDR3aa: CASSPTSGSSYNEQFF

v_gene: TRBV4-3
abundance: NA
j_gene: TRBJ1-2
d_gene: NA
CDR3nt: TGCGCCAGCAGCCAAGATCAGGACAGCCGCTATGGCTACACCTTC
CDR3aa: CASSQDQDSRYGYTF

v_gene: TRBV2
abundance: NA
j_gene: TRBJ2-2
d_gene: TRBD2
CDR3nt: TGTGCCAGCAGCTTACTAGCGGGGGGAAACACCGGGGAGCTGTTTTTT
CDR3aa: CASSLLAGGNTGELFF

v_gene: TRBV6-4
abundance: NA
j_gene: TRBJ1-2
d_gene: TRBD1
CDR3nt: TGTGCCAGCAGCCCCGGGACAGGGGAATATGGCTACACCTTC
CDR3aa: CASSPGTGEYGYTF

v_gene: TRBV7-8
abundance: few
j_gene: TRBJ1-1
d_gene: TRBD1
CDR3nt: TGTGCCAGCAGCTTTGTGACAGGGGGCAGTGTAGGAGGAAACACTGAAGCTTTCTTT
CDR3aa: CASSFVTGGSVGGNTEAFF

v_gene: TRBV29-1
abundance: NA
j_gene: TRBJ1-2
d_gene: NA
CDR3nt: TGCAGCGTCGACAGAGCCCAACAAGGACATGGCTACACCTTC
CDR3aa: CSVDRAQQGHGYTF

v_gene: TRBV4-1
abundance: NA
j_gene: TRBJ2-7
d_gene: NA
CDR3nt: TGCGCCAGCAGTCAGGTGGGAGGTACTTCCTACGAGCAGTACTTC
CDR3aa: CASSQVGGTSYEQYF

v_gene: TRBV27
abundance: NA
j_gene: TRBJ1-6
d_gene: NA
CDR3nt: TGTGCCAGCACCTCCCGGGGCTATAATTCACCCCTCCACTTT
CDR3aa: CASTSRGYNSPLHF